This T cell receptor (beta chain) emerged from a study of read filtering for tumor transcriptome and immune sequencing. The wider study: Revised staging placed roughly 8 patients in R-ISS I, approximately 16 in II, about 7 in III.

Germline trimming cut 3 bases from V and 0 bases from J; bases unmatched to any gene: 4. Per the germline V gene, CDR1 is SGHRS and CDR2 is YFSETQ. There are 15 residues in the CDR3. Ten or more counts support this clonotype. This library used roughly 400 ng RNA and molecular barcoded adaptors spanning alpha/delta and beta/gamma chains. TCRdb reprocessed the reads with MiXCR, giving one entry per CDR3 protein. This table holds more than 100,000 distinct CDR3 sequences, 13% found once. Sequenced input: a population of CD138-negative cells sorted from bone marrow. The clonotype originates from a donor older than 35 with multiple myeloma. The chain links TRBV5-1 to TRBJ2-3, with 7 bases matching TRBD2. For the CDR3, the DNA is TGCGCCAGCAGCTCAAGCGGGACTAGCACAGATACGCAGTATTTT. This encodes CASSSSGTSTDTQYF.